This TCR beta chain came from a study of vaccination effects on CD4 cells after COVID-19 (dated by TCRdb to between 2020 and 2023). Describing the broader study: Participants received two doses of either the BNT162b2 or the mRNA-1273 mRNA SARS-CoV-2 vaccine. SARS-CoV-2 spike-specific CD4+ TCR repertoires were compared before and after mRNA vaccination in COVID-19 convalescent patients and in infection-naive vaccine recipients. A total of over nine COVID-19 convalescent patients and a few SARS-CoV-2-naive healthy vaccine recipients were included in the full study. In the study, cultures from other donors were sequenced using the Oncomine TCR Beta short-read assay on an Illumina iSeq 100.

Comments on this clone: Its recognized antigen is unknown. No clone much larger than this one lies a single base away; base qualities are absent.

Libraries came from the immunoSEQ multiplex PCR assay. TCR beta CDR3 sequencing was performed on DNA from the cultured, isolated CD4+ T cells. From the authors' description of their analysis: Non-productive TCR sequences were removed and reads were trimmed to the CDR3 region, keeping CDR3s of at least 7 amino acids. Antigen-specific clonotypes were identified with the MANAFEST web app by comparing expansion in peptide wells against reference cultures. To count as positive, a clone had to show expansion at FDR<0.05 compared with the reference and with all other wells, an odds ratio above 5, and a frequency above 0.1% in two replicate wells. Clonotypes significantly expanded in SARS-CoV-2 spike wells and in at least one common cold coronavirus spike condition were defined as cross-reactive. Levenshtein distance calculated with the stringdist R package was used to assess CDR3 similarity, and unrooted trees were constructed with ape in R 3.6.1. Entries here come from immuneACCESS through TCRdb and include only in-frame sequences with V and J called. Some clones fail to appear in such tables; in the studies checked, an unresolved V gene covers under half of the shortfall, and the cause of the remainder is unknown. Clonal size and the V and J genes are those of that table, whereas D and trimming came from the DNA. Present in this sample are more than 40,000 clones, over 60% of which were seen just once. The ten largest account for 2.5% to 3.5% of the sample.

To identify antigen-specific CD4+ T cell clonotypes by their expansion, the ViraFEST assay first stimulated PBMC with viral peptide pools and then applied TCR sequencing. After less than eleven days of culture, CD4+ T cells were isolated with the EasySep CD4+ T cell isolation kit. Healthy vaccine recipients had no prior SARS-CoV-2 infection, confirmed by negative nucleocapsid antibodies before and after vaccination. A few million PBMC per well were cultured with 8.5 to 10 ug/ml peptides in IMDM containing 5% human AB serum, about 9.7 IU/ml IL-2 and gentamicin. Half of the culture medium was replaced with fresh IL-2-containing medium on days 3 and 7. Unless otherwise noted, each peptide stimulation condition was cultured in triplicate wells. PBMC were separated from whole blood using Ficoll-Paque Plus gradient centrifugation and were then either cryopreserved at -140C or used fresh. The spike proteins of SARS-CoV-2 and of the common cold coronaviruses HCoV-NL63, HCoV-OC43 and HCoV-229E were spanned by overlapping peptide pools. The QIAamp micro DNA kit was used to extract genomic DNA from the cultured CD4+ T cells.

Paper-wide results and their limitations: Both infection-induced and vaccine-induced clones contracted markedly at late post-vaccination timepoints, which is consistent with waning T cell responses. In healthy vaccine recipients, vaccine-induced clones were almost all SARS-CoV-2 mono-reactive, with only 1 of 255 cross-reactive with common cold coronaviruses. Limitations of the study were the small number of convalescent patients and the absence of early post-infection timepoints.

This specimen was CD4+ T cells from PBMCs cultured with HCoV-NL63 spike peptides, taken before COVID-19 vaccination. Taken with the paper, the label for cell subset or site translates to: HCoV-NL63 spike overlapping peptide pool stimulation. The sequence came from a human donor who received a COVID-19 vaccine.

In nucleotide form, the sequence is TGTGCCAGCAGCGTAGACCCCAGGGATGCCGGGGAGCTGTTTTTT. Translated, it reads CASSVDPRDAGELFF. In this chain, TRBV9 is recombined with TRBJ2-2, and TRBD1 may be the D gene, going by 5 matching bases. Counted from cysteine to phenylalanine, this CDR3 has 15 amino acids. Only the CDR3 region is kept as DNA, spanning 45 bases read in frame from base 1. V and J are truncated by 0 bases and 6 bases respectively, leaving an intervening sequence of 12 bases. Based on the germline V gene, the CDR1 and CDR2 sequences are SGDLS and YYNGEE.